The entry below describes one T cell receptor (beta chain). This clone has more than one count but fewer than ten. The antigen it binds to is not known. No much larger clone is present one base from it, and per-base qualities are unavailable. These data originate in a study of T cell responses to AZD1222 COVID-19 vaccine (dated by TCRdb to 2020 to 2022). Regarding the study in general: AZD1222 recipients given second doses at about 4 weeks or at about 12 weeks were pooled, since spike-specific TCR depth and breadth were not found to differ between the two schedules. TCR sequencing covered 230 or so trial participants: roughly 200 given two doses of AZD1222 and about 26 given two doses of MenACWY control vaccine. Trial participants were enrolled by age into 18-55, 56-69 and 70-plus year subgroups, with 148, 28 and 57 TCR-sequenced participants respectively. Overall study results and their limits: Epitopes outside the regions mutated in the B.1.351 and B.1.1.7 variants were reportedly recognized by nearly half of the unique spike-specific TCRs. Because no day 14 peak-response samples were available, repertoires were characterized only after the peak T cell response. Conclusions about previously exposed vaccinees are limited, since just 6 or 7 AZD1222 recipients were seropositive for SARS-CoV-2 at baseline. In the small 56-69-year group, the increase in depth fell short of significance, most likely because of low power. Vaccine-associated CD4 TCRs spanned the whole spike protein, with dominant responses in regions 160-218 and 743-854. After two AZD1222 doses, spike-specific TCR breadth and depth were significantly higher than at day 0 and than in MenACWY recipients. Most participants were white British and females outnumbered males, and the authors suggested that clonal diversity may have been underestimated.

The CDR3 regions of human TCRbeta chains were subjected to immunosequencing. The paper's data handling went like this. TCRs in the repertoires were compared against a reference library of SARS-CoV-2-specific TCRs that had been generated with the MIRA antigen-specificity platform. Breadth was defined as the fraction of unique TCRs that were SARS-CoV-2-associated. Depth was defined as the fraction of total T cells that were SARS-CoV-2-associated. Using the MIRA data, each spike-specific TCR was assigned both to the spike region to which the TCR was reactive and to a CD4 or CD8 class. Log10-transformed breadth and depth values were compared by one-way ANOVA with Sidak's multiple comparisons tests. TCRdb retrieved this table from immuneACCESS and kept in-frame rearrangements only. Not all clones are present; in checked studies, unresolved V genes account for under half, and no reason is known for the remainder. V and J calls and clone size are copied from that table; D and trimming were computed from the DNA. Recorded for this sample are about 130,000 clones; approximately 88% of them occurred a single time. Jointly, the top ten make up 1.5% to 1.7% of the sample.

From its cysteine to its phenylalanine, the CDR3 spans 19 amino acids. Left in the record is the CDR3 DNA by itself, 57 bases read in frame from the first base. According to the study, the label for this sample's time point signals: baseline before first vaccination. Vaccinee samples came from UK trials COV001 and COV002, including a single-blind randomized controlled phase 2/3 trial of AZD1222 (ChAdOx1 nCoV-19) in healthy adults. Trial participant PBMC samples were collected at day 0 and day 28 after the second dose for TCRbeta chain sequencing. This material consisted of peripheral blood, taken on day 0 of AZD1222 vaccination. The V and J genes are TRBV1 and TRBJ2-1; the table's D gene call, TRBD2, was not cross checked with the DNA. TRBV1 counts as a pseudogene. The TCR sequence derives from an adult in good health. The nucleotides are TGCACCAGCAGCCAAGATAAGTATAGCGGGAGTGAGTCCTACAATGAGCAGTTCTTC. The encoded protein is CTSSQDKYSGSESYNEQFF.